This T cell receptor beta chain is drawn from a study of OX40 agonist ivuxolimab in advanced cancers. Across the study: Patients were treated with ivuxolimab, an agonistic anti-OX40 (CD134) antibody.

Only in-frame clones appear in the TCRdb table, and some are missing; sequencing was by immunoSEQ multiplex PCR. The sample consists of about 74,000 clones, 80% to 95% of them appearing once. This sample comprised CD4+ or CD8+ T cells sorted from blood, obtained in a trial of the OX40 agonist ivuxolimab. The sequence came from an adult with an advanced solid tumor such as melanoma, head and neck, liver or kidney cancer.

CDR3 amino acids: CASSPTGGVYEQYF. In DNA, the CDR3 is TGTGCCAGCAGCCCGACAGGGGGTGTCTACGAGCAGTACTTC. V is TRBV7-9 and J is TRBJ2-7; TRBD1 matches 9 bases. With V trimmed by 5 bases and J by 3 bases, 5 bases remained unmatched. The CDR3 is made up of 14 amino acids. CDR1 is SEHNR and CDR2 is FQNEAQ in the germline V gene (reference sequence).